The entry below describes one T cell receptor beta chain. This CDR3 is built from 15 residues. Germline V gene data show CDR1 as SGHRS and CDR2 as YFSETQ. Trimming removed 0 bases at V and 0 bases at J, with 7 bases between. In the original processing: It was from reference gene primer amplification that nucleated cell counts were estimated. Assay: immunoSEQ multiplex PCR; the TCRdb copy retains only in-frame clones and omits some. The DNA gave D and trimming, while V, J and clone size come from that table. Among around 100,000 clones listed, 87% were seen once. This sample stems from a study of blood T cell repertoires in COVID-19. Study details: Sites across the United States, Italy and Spain contributed samples from acute and convalescent COVID-19. In each case, the material was cDNA or gDNA derived from T cells, B-cell-depleted T cells, or PBMCs.

This rearrangement joins TRBV5-1 to TRBJ1-5; D unresolved. Sequenced material: peripheral blood. This TCR came from a middle-aged man in a cohort sampled during active COVID-19. The CDR3 DNA is TGCGCCAGCAGCTTGGAAGCGGATAGCAATCAGCCCCAGCATTTT. Translating gives CASSLEADSNQPQHF.